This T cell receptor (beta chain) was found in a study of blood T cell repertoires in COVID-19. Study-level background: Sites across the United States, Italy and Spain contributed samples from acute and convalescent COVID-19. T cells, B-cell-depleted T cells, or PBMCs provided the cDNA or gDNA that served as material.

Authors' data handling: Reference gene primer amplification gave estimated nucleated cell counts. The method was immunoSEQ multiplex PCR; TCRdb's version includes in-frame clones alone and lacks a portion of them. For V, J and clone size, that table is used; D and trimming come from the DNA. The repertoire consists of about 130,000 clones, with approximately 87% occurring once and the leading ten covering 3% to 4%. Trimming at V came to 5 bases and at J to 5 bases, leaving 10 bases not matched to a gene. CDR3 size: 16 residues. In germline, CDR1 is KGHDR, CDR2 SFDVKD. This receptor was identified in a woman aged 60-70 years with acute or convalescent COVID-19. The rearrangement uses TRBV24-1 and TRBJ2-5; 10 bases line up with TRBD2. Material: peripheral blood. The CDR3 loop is CATSGGSGRAGETQYF. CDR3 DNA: TGTGCCACCAGTGGTGGGAGCGGGAGGGCCGGGGAGACCCAGTACTTC.